There are many counts of the clone carrying this T cell receptor (beta chain). This sample stems from a study of Graves' ophthalmopathy and Graves' hyperthyroidism. RNA transcripts provided the template for amplifying TCR beta CDR3 regions. Scientists carried out first-round RT-PCR using HTBI primers and then a second-round multiplex PCR. MiXCR, run by TCRdb on the multiplex PCR reads, gives a single entry per CDR3 protein. The sample carries about 400,000 distinct CDR3 sequences, 15% recorded once. CDR3 length equals 14 residues. The J segment lost 3 bases and the V segment lost 5 bases, leaving 6 bases of the junction unmatched.

The chain has TRBV12-3 or TRBV12-4 and TRBJ2-7; 8 nucleotides match TRBD1. This TCR was recovered from a woman under 30 with stable Graves' hyperthyroidism. The sequencing sample was made of peripheral blood. CDR3 sequence reads: CASSRTGLHYEQYF. The DNA for the CDR3 is TGTGCCAGCAGTCGGACAGGGCTCCACTACGAGCAGTACTTC.